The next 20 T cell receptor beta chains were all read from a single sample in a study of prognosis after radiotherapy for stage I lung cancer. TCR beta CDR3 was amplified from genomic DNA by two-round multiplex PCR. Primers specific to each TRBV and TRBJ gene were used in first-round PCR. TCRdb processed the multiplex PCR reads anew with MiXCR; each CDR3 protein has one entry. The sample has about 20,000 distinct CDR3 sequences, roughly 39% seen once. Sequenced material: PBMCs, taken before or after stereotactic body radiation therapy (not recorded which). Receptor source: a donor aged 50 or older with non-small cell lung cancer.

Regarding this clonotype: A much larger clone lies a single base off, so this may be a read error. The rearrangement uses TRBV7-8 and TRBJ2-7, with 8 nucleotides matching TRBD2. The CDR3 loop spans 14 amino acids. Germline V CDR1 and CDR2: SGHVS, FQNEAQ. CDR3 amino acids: CANSPGGAWYEQYF. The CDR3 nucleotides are TGTGCCAACAGCCCGGGGGGGGCTTGGTACGAGCAGTACTTC.

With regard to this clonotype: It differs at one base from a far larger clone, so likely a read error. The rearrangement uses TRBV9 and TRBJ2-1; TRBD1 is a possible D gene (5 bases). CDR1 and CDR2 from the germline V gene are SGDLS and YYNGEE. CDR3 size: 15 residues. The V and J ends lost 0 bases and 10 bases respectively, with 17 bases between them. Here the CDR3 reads CASSVDARVEDEQFF. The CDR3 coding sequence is TGTGCCAGCAGCGTAGATGCCAGGGTTGAAGACGAGCAGTTCTTC.

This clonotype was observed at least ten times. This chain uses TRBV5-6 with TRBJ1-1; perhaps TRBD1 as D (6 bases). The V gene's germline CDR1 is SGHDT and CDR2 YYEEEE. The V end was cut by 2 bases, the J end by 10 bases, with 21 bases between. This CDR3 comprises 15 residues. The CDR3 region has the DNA TGTGCCAGCAGCTTTCCCAGGGGTTTCCTAGGTGTAGCTTTCTTT. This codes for CASSFPRGFLGVAFF.

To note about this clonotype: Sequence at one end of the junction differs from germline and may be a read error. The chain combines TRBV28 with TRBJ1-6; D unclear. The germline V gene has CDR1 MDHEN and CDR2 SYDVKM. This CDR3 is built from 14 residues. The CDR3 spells CANSVGVGREALHF. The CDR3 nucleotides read TGTGCCAACAGTGTTGGAGTGGGCCGTGAGGCCCTCCACTTT.

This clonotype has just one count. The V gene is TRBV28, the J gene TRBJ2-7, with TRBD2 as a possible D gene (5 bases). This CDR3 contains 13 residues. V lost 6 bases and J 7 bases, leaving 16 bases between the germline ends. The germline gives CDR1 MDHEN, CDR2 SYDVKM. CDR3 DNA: TGTGCCAGCAGCCGCCTGGACTCCTCGGAGCAGTACTTC. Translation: CASSRLDSSEQYF. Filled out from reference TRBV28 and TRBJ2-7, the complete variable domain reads DVKVTQSSRYLVKRTGEKVFLECVQDMDHENMFWYRQDPGLGLRLIYFSYDVKMKEKGDIPEGYSVSREKKERFSLILESASTNQTSMYLCASSRLDSSEQYFGPGTRLTVT.

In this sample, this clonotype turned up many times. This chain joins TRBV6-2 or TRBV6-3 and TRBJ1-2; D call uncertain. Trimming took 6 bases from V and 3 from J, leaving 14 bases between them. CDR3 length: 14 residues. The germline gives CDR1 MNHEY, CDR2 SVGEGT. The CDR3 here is CASRQYKDDYGYTF. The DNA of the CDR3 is TGTGCCAGCAGACAATACAAGGACGACTATGGCTACACCTTC.

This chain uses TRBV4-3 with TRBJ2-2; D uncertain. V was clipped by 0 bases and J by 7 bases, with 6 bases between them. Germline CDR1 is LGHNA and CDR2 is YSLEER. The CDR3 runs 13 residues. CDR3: CASSQDGDGELFF. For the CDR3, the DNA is TGCGCCAGCAGCCAAGATGGGGACGGGGAGCTGTTTTTT.

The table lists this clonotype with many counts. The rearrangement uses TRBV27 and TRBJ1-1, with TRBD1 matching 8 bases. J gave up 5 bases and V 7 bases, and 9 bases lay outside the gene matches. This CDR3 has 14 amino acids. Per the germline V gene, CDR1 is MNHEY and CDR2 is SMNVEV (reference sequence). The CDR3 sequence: CASKMTGDNTEAFF. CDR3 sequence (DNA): TGTGCCAGCAAGATGACAGGGGACAATACTGAAGCTTTCTTT.

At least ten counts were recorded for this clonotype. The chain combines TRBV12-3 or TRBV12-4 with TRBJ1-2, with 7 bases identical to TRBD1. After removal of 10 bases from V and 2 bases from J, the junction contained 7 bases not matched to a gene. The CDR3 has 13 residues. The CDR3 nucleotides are TGTGCCATCAGGGGGGTTTCCAACTATGGCTACACCTTC. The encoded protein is CAIRGVSNYGYTF.

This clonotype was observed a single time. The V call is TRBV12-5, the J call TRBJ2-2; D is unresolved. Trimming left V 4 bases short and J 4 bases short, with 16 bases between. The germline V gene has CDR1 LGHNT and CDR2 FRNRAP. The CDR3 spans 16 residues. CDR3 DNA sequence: TGTGCTAGTGGTTGGGTAGGGCAGGCGTTCACCGGGGAGCTGTTTTTT. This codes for CASGWVGQAFTGELFF.

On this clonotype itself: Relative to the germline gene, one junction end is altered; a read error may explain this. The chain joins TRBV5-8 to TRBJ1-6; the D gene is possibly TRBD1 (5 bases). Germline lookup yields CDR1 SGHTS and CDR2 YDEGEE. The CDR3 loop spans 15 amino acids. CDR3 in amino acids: CVSSLSGQGRSPLHF. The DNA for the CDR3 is TGTGTCAGCAGCTTGTCAGGGCAAGGTCGTTCACCCCTCCACTTT. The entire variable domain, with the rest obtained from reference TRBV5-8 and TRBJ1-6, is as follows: EAGVTQSPTHLIKTRGQQATLRCSPISGHTSVYWYQQALGLGLQFLLWYDEGEERNRGNFPPRFSGRQFPNYSSELNVNALELEDSALYLCVSSLSGQGRSPLHFGNGTRLTVT.

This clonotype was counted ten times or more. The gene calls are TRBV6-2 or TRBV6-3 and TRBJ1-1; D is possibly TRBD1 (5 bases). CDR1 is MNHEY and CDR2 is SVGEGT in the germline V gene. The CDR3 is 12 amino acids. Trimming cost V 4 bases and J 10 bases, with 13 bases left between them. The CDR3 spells CASSFIGQSAFF. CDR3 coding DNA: TGTGCCAGCAGTTTTATCGGACAATCAGCTTTCTTT.

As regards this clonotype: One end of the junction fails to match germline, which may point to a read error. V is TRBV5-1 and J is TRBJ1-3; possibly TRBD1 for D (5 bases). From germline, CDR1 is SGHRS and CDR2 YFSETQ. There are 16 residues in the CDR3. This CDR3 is CSSSLGGTGAGNTIYF. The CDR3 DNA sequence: TGCTCCAGCAGCCTGGGGGGAACAGGAGCTGGAAACACCATATATTTT.

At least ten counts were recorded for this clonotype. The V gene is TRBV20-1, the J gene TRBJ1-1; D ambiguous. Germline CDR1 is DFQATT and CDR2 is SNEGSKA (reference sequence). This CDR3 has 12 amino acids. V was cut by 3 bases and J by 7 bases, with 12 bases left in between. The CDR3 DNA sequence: TGCAGTGCTAGGGGGAATCCCCTTGAAGCTTTCTTT. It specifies CSARGNPLEAFF.

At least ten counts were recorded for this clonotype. CDR3 in amino acids: CASSPETGVNTGELFF. CDR3 nucleotide sequence: TGTGCCAGCTCACCTGAGACAGGGGTGAACACCGGGGAGCTGTTTTTT. The chain combines TRBV18 with TRBJ2-2, with 8 bases aligning to TRBD1. CDR1 is KGHSH, CDR2 LQKENI, per germline. V was pared by 3 bases and J by 1 base, with 4 bases of the junction left unmatched. The CDR3 length is 16 residues.

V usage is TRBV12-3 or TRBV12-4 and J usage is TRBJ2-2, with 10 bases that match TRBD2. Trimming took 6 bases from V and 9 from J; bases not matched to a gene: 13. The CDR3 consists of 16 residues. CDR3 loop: CASRRTSPSGRWELFF. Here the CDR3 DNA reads TGTGCCAGCAGACGAACCTCTCCTAGCGGGAGATGGGAGCTGTTTTTT.

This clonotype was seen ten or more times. DNA of the CDR3: TGTGCCAGCAGTGCCCGGACAGGGAGAAATGAAAAACTGTTTTTT. It specifies CASSARTGRNEKLFF. The rearrangement links TRBV6-2 or TRBV6-3 to TRBJ1-4, with 8 nucleotides matching TRBD1. This CDR3 is built from 15 residues. CDR1 is MNHEY, CDR2 SVGEGT, per germline. J was trimmed by 5 bases and V by 5 bases; bases with no gene match: 7.

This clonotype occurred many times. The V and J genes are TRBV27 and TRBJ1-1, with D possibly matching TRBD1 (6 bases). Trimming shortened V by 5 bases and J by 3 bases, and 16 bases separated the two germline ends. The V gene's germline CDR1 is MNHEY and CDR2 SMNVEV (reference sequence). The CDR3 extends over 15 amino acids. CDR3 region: CASSGLGGRDTEAFF. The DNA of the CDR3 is TGTGCCAGCAGTGGGCTAGGGGGACGAGACACTGAAGCTTTCTTT.

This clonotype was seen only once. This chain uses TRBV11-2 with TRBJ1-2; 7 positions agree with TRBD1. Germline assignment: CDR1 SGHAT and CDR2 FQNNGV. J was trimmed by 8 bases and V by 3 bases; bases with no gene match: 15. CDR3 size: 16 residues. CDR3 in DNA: TGTGCCAGCAGCTTGGCCGTCGAGGGGGCGCGGCAAGGCTACACCTTC. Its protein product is CASSLAVEGARQGYTF.

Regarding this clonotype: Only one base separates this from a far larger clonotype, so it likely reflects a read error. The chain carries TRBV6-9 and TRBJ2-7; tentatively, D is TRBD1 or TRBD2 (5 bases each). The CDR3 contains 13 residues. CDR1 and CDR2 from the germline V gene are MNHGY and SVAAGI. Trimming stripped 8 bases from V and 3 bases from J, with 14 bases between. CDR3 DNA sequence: TGTGCCAGCCGGGACGGGGTCTACTACGAGCAGTACTTC. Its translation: CASRDGVYYEQYF.